This is a list of T cell receptor beta chains from one sample in a study of beta chain features in type 1 diabetes. TCRdb keeps only in-frame clones here, not all; method: immunoSEQ multiplex PCR. The table shows 310,000 or so clones, with 8% to 13% occurring only once. Input material: naive CD4+ T cells from blood. These receptors all stem from a woman aged 30 to 39 in good health. Both conserved end residues are part of each CDR3.

v_gene	j_gene	CDR3aa
TRBV7-3	TRBJ2-3	CASSPTSDTDTQYF
TRBV27	TRBJ2-4	CASRGTGKVNIQYF
TRBV11-2	TRBJ2-7	CASSRGLAGGGYEQYF
TRBV18	TRBJ2-7	CASSPGLASNEQYF
TRBV29-1	TRBJ1-1	CSGRRLNTEAFF
TRBV5-1	TRBJ2-5	CASSKPGQGFETQYF
TRBV18	TRBJ1-1	CASSPIENTEAFF
TRBV28	TRBJ1-2	CASSLTQGYTF
TRBV28	TRBJ2-2	CASSSGGLENTGELFF
TRBV5-1	TRBJ2-1	CASSLGVGTGTYNEQFF
TRBV19	TRBJ1-5	CASSAGQLFNQPQHF
TRBV30	TRBJ1-2	CACTGGSLRYGYTF
TRBV9	TRBJ2-2	CASSVERNSYPGELFF
TRBV10-3	TRBJ2-5	CAIRGTGSQETQYF
TRBV4-2	TRBJ1-5	CASSPGDRVDSNQPQHF
TRBV30	TRBJ1-3	CAWDRAAGNTIYF
TRBV14	TRBJ2-1	CASSPIDGKKNNEQFF
TRBV9	TRBJ2-1	CASSASGRDYNEQFF
TRBV9	TRBJ2-5	CASSVATLAGVETQYF
TRBV15	TRBJ2-1	CATSRDRGQYNEQFF
TRBV7-3	TRBJ2-1	CASSLTKGLAGVGNEQFF
TRBV7-3	TRBJ2-7	CASSLSHGDEQYF
TRBV7-2	TRBJ2-1	CASSLSGSSYNEQFF
TRBV7-3	TRBJ2-1	CASSSRGNEQFF
TRBV7-9	TRBJ2-7	CASSFSMGQRYEQYF
TRBV7-2	TRBJ2-3	CASSSSGTSVGRAVEQYF
TRBV19	TRBJ1-5	CASSLTGNNQPQHF
TRBV19	TRBJ2-7	CASSHPAASGEQYF
TRBV5-1	TRBJ1-2	CASSLESGTGNGYTF
TRBV5-6	TRBJ2-1	CASSVATEQFF
TRBV7-2	TRBJ2-7	CASSLDLGSYEQYF
TRBV29-1	TRBJ2-7	CSVEHAAGGTYEQYF
TRBV27	TRBJ2-7	CGADQSSYEQYF
TRBV7-3	TRBJ2-5	CASTLDVGPGQGGETQYF
TRBV19	TRBJ2-1	CASSIGSTSSYNEQFF
TRBV9	TRBJ2-5	CASSSRETQYF
TRBV18	TRBJ1-5	CASSQNQGSSGNQPQHF
TRBV30	TRBJ2-2	CAWNWGSNTGELFF
TRBV6-5	TRBJ2-5	CASNRGETQYF
TRBV6-1	TRBJ2-7	CASSGEVSSYEQYF
TRBV5-1	TRBJ1-5	CASSFPRGRVNQPQHF
TRBV19	TRBJ1-1	CASIGQGRTEAFF
TRBV21-1	TRBJ2-1	CASSKRGEQFF
TRBV29-1	TRBJ2-7	CSVALPDRASYEQYF
TRBV28	TRBJ1-1	CASSSRSEAFF
TRBV7-8	TRBJ2-1	CASSSGTSAVNEQFF
TRBV28	TRBJ2-7	CASISGTGHSEQYF